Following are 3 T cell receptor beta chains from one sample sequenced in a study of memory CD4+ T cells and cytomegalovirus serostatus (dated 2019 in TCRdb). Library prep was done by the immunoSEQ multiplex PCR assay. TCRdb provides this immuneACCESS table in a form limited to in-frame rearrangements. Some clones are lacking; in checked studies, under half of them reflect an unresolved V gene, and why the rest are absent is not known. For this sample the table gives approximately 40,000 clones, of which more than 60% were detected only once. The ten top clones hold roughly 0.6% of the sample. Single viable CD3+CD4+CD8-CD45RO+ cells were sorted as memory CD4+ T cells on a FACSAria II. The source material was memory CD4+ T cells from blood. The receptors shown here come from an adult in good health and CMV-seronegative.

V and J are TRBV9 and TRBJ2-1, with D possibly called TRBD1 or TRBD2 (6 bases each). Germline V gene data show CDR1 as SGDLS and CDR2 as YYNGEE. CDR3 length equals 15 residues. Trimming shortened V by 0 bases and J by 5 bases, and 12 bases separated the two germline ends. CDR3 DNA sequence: TGTGCCAGCAGCGTAGGTCCGGGGGCGGACAATGAGCAGTTCTTC. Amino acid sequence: CASSVGPGADNEQFF.

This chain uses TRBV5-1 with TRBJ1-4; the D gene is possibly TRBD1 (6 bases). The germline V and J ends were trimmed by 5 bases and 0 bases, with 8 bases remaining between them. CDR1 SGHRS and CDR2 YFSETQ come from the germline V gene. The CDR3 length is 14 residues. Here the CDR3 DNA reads TGCGCCAGCAGAACAGGGCCAACTAATGAAAAACTGTTTTTT. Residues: CASRTGPTNEKLFF.

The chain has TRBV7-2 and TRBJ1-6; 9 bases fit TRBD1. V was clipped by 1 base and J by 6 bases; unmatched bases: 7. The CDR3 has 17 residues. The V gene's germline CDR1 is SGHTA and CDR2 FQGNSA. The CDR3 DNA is TGTGCCAGCAGCTTAGTTCTGGGGACAGGGTTTAATTCACCCCTCCACTTT. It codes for CASSLVLGTGFNSPLHF. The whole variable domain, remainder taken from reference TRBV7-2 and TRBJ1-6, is GAGVSQSPSNKVTEKGKDVELRCDPISGHTALYWYRQSLGQGLEFLIYFQGNSAPDKSGLPSDRFSAERTGGSVSTLTIQRTQQEDSAVYLCASSLVLGTGFNSPLHFGNGTRLTVT.